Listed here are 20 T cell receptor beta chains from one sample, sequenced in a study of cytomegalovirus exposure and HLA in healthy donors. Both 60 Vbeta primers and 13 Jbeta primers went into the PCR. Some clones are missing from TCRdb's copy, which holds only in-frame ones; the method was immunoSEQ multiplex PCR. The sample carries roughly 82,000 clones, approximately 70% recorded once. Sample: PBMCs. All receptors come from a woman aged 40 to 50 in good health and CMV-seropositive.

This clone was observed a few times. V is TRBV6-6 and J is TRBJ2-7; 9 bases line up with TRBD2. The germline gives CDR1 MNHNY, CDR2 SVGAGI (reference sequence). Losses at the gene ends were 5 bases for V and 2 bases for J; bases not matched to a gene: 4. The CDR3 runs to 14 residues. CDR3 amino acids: CASSAGTSPYEQYF. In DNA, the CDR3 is TGTGCCAGCAGTGCCGGGACTAGCCCCTACGAGCAGTACTTC.

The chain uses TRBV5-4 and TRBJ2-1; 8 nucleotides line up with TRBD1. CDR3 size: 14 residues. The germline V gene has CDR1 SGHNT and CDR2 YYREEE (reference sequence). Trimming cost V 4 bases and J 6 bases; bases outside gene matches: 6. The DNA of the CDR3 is TGTGCCAGCAGCCCAGGGGGCCAATTCAATGAGCAGTTCTTC. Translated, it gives CASSPGGQFNEQFF.

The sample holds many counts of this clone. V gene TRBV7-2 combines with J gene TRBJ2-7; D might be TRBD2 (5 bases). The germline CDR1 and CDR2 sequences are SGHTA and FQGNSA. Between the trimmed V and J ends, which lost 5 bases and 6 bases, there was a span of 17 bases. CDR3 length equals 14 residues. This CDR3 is CASSHTGSDREQYF. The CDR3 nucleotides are TGTGCCAGCAGCCATACGGGATCAGATCGCGAGCAGTACTTC.

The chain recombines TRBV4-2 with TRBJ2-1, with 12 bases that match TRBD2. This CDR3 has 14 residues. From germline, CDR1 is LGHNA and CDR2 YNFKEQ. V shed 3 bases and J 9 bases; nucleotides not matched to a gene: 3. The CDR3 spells CASSQETSGGEQFF. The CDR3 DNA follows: TGTGCCAGCAGCCAGGAGACTAGCGGGGGTGAGCAGTTCTTC.

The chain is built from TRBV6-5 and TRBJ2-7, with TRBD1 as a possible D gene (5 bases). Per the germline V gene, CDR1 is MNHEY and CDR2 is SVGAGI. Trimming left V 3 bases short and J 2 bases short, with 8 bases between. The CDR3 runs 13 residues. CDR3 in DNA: TGTGCCAGCAGTTATGGGGCACCCTACGAGCAGTACTTC. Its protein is CASSYGAPYEQYF.

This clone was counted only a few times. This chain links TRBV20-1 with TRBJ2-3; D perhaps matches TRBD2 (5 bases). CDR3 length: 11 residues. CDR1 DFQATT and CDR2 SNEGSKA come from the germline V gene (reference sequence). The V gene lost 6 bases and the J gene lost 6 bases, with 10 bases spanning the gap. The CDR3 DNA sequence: TGCAGTGCAAACAGAGGGGATACGCAGTATTTT. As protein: CSANRGDTQYF.

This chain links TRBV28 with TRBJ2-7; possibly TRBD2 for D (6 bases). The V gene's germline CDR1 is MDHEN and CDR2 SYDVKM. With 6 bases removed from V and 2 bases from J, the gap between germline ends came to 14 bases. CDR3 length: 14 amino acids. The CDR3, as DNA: TGTGCCAGCAGGGCCGGGACTGGCACCTACGAGCAGTACTTC. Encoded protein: CASRAGTGTYEQYF.

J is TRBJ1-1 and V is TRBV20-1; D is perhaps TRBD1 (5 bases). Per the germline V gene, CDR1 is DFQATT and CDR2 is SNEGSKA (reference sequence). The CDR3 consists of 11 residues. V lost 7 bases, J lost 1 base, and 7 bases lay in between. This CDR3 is CSGRGNTEAFF. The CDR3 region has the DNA TGCAGTGGGAGGGGGAACACTGAAGCTTTCTTT.

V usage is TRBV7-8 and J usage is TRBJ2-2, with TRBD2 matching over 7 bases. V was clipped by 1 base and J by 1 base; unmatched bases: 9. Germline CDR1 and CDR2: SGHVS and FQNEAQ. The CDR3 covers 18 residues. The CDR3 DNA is TGTGCCAGCAGCTTAGGCCCGACGGGGGGAGGGAACACCGGGGAGCTGTTTTTT. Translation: CASSLGPTGGGNTGELFF.

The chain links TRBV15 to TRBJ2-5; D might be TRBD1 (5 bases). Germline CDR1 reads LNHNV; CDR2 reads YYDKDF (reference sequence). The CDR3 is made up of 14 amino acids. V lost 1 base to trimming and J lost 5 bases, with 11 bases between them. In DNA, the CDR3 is TGTGCCACCAGCAGAGGAGAAGGGGCCGAGACCCAGTACTTC. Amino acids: CATSRGEGAETQYF.

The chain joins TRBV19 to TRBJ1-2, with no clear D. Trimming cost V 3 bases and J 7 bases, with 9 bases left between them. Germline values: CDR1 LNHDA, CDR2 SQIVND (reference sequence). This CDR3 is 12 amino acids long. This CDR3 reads CASSIWGAGYTF. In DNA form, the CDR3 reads TGTGCCAGTAGTATCTGGGGAGCTGGCTACACCTTC. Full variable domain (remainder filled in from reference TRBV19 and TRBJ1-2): DGGITQSPKYLFRKEGQNVTLSCEQNLNHDAMYWYRQDPGQGLRLIYYSQIVNDFQKGDIAEGYSVSREKKESFPLTVTSAQKNPTAFYLCASSIWGAGYTFGSGTRLTVV.

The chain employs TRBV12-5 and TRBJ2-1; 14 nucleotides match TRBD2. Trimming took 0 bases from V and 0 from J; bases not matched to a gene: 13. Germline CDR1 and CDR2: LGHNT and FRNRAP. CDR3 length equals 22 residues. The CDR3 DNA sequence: TGTGCTAGTGGTTTGGTCCTGATTACGGGACTAGCGGGAGCACGCTCCTACAATGAGCAGTTCTTC. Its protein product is CASGLVLITGLAGARSYNEQFF.

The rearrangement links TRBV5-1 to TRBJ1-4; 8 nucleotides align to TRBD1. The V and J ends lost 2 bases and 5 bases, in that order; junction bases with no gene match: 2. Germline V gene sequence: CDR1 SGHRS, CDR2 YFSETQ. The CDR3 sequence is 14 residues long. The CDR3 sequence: CASSFQGANEKLFF. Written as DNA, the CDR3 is TGCGCCAGCAGCTTTCAGGGGGCGAATGAAAAACTGTTTTTT.

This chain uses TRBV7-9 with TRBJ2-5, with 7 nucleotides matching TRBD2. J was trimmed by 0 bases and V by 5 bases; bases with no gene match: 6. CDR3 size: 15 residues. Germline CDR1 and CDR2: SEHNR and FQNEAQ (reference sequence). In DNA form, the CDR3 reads TGTGCCAGCAGCGGGAGGGGCAGCCACCAAGAGACCCAGTACTTC. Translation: CASSGRGSHQETQYF.

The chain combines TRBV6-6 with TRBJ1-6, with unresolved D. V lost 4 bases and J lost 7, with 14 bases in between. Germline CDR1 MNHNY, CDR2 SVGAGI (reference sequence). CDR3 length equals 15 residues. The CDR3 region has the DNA TGTGCCAGCAGTTCCCCGGGATCTCCGAATTCACCCCTCCACTTT. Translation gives CASSSPGSPNSPLHF.

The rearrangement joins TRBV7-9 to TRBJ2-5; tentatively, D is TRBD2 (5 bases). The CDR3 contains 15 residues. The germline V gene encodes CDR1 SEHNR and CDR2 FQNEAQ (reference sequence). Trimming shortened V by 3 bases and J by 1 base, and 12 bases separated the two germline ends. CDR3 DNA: TGTGCCAGCAGCTTTGGCGGGTCCTTCCAAGAGACCCAGTACTTC. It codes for CASSFGGSFQETQYF.

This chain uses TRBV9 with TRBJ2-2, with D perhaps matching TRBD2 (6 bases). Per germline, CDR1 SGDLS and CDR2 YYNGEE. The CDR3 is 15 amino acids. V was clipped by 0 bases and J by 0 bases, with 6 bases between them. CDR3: CASSVGGANTGELFF. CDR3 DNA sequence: TGTGCCAGCAGCGTAGGCGGGGCGAACACCGGGGAGCTGTTTTTT.

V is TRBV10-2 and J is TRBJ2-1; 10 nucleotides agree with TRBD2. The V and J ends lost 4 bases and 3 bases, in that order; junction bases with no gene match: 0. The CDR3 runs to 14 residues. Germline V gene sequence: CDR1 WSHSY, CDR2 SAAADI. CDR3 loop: CASSGTSGYNEQFF. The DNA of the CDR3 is TGCGCCAGCAGTGGGACTAGCGGCTACAATGAGCAGTTCTTC.

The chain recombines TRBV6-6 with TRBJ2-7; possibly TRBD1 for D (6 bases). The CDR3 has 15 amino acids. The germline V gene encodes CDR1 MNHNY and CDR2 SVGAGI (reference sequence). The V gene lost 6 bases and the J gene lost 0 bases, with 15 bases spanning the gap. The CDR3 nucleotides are TGTGCCAGCAGCCCTGGACAGTTGGGCTCCTACGAGCAGTACTTC. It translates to CASSPGQLGSYEQYF.

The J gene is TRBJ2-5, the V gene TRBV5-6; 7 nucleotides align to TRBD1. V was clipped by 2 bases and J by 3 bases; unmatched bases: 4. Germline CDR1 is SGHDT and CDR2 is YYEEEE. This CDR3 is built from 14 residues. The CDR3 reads CASSFTGTEETQYF. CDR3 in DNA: TGTGCCAGCAGCTTCACCGGGACAGAAGAGACCCAGTACTTC.